This TCR beta chain was retrieved from a study of T cells after yellow fever vaccination (dated by TCRdb to between 2018 and 2021). For context, the study as a whole: The SMART-Seq v4 Ultra Low Input RNA kit was used to prepare libraries from fractions with low cell numbers. Blood samples were taken at several timepoints before and after primary and secondary immunization, and bulk PBMC replicates and cell subsets were isolated. Two healthy male donors, one aged 18 to 30 and one aged 30 to 39 years, were included in the cohort. To follow T-cell clones before and after primary and booster YFV17D yellow fever vaccination, bulk TCR alpha and beta repertoires were sequenced over time.

Synthesis of TCR cDNA relied on 5'RACE template switching, a step that introduced a universal primer site along with unique molecular identifiers. Priming of cDNA synthesis was performed from both the TCR alpha and TCR beta constant segments. Two PCR steps were used to amplify libraries, with sample barcodes and sequencing adapters being added in the second step. Libraries were sequenced on Illumina HiSeq 2500 (2x100 bp) or NovaSeq (2x150 bp). The authors' pipeline ran thus. MIGEC was used to demultiplex reads and collapse the reads into UMI consensus sequences, and MiXCR was used for V(D)J alignment. Using edgeR on replicate PBMC samples, clonotypes were called vaccine-responding if FDR was below 0.01 and the log2 fold change was above 5 up to day 15. Each bulk clonotype was labeled CD4 or CD8 based on which sequenced repertoire, CD4 or CD8, contained the clonotype at higher abundance. The public reads were run again by TCRdb, first through fastp at Q25 and then through MiXCR, and only productive beta chains were kept. Rows matching on CDR3 protein sequence are summarized as one entry with the most common DNA and genes. The V and J calls, along with clone size, are taken from TCRdb and not from the paper's own processing. For this sample the table gives hundreds of thousands of distinct CDR3 sequences, of which approximately 6% were detected only once. About 15% of the sample lies in the top ten.

This clonotype was counted many times. Its specific antigen is unknown. Base qualities were left out, and no much larger clone turns up one base away. This specimen's treatment or condition label, interpreted: live attenuated yellow fever vaccine strain. At each blood-draw timepoint, two biological replicates of bulk PBMCs were collected. PBMCs were isolated from peripheral blood using a standard Ficoll-Paque protocol. RNA was extracted with TriZol from bulk PBMCs, CD4 and CD8 fractions, and dextramer-positive and dextramer-negative fractions. The full study reports these points: A small share of clonotypes occurred in both CD4 and CD8 compartments, likely arising from convergent recombination. The secondary T-cell response was weaker than the primary response but faster, peaking on day 5 instead of day 15. After the booster, most clones that had expanded after primary vaccination were detected again (around 95% of CD4 and around nine tenths of CD8), suggesting broad maintenance of memory. FACS-sorted repertoires could contain abundant contaminating clonotypes from the bulk population, so computational filtering was required. Because only a couple of donors were included in the study, the extent to which the findings can be generalized is limited.

The junction carries 11 bases between V and J, which are trimmed by 1 base and 4 bases respectively. CDR1 and CDR2 are read off the germline V gene (reference sequence) as SEHNR and FQNEAQ. The CDR3 runs 15 amino acids, cysteine and phenylalanine included. Solely the CDR3 DNA is kept, with 45 bases framed from the first base. Material: PBMCs, obtained 5 days after the yellow fever booster vaccination. This TCR derives from a man aged 25 to 45 who received the YFV17D yellow fever vaccine. In this chain, TRBV7-9 is recombined with TRBJ2-1; the D gene is perhaps TRBD2, from 5 matching bases. The nucleotide sequence reads as follows: TGTGCCAGCAGCTTAGTGAGGGTGAATTACAATGAGCAGTTCTTC. Translation gives CASSLVRVNYNEQFF.